The 10 T cell receptor beta chains presented below share a single source sample, sequenced in a study of cytomegalovirus exposure and HLA in healthy donors. PCR involved 60 Vbeta and 13 Jbeta primers. Assay used: immunoSEQ multiplex PCR; TCRdb lists only in-frame clones, some missing. Here the sample spans around 210,000 clones, 65% to 85% being singletons. The sequencing input was PBMCs. The source is a man aged 50-60 years in good health and CMV-seronegative.

As regards this clone: Distinct nucleotide sequences in the sample also encode this CDR3. The chain recombines TRBV5-4 with TRBJ2-2, with D possibly matching TRBD1 (7 bases). This CDR3 has 16 amino acids. Trimming stripped 5 bases from V and 3 bases from J, with 17 bases between. Looked up from germline, CDR1 is SGHNT and CDR2 is YYREEE (reference sequence). This CDR3 is CASSLGQWGDTGELFF. The CDR3 DNA sequence: TGTGCCAGCAGTCTGGGACAGTGGGGGGACACCGGGGAGCTGTTTTTT.

Only one count was recorded for this clone. V gene TRBV5-1 combines with J gene TRBJ2-1; TRBD2 matches 8 bases. This CDR3 is 15 amino acids long. The V gene's germline CDR1 is SGHRS and CDR2 YFSETQ. V gave up 6 bases and J gave up 2 bases; unmatched junction bases: 7. The CDR3 reads CASMSGSMTYNEQFF. Here the CDR3 DNA reads TGCGCCAGCATGAGCGGGAGTATGACCTACAATGAGCAGTTCTTC.

This chain connects TRBV15 to TRBJ2-1; TRBD2 matches 11 bases. V gave up 1 base and J gave up 7 bases; unmatched junction bases: 12. This CDR3 comprises 18 residues. CDR1 is LNHNV, CDR2 YYDKDF, per germline (reference sequence). The CDR3, as DNA: TGTGCCACCAGCAGAGGAACTAGCGGGAGACGTATAGGTAATGAGCAGTTCTTC. It yields the protein CATSRGTSGRRIGNEQFF.

J is TRBJ1-4 and V is TRBV7-2; 7 bases line up with TRBD1. The CDR3 extends over 13 amino acids. After removal of 6 bases from V and 8 bases from J, the junction contained 6 bases not matched to a gene. The germline CDR1 and CDR2 sequences are SGHTA and FQGNSA. The CDR3, as DNA: TGTGCCAGCAGACCTGGGACAGCAGAAAAACTGTTTTTT. Its translation: CASRPGTAEKLFF.

In DNA, the CDR3 is TGTGCCAGCAGGGCGACTAGCGGGAGGATCAACGAGCAGTACTTC. This codes for CASRATSGRINEQYF. The chain employs TRBV6-5 and TRBJ2-5; 13 nucleotides agree with TRBD2. Matching the DNA end better, TRBJ2-7 makes the J call doubtful. CDR3 length equals 15 residues. Germline V gene sequence: CDR1 MNHEY, CDR2 SVGAGI.

The rearrangement links TRBV4-2 to TRBJ1-2; no clear D. Deletions cut 4 bases from V and 1 base from J, with 16 bases between. This CDR3 is built from 16 residues. The germline V gene has CDR1 LGHNA and CDR2 YNFKEQ. The CDR3 loop is CASSRGGSEFNYGYTF. The CDR3 DNA reads as TGTGCCAGCAGCCGAGGAGGGTCAGAGTTTAACTATGGCTACACCTTC.

This clone appeared a single time. The rearrangement uses TRBV7-9 and TRBJ2-7; 12 bases map to TRBD2. Germline assignment: CDR1 SEHNR and CDR2 FQNEAQ (reference sequence). The CDR3 contains 14 residues. Trimming at V came to 5 bases and at J to 2 bases, leaving 1 base not matched to a gene. CDR3: CASSPSGRAYEQYF. The DNA of the CDR3 is TGTGCCAGCAGCCCTAGCGGGAGGGCCTACGAGCAGTACTTC.

This clone was seen only a few times. The gene calls are TRBV4-1 and TRBJ1-3, with TRBD1 as a possible D gene (6 bases). The CDR3 is 16 amino acids. Trimming took 1 base from V and 3 from J, leaving 13 bases between them. From germline, CDR1 is MGHRA and CDR2 YSYEKL. The CDR3, as DNA: TGCGCCAGCAGCCAAGGTCCAGGGGTAGGTGGAAACACCATATATTTT. Its protein product is CASSQGPGVGGNTIYF.

The genes are TRBV11-2 and TRBJ2-7, with 8 bases identical to TRBD2. From germline, CDR1 is SGHAT and CDR2 FQNNGV. J was trimmed by 2 bases and V by 2 bases; bases with no gene match: 5. The CDR3 consists of 15 residues. The CDR3 DNA sequence: TGTGCCAGCAGCTTATCCAGCGGGGGTACCTACGAGCAGTACTTC. It specifies CASSLSSGGTYEQYF.

The chain couples TRBV27 to TRBJ2-7, with 7 bases identical to TRBD2. CDR3 length: 14 amino acids. Germline V gene lookup returns CDR1 MNHEY and CDR2 SMNVEV (reference sequence). The trim removed 0 bases at V and 4 bases at J, leaving 3 bases unmatched. CDR3 loop: CASSLSSGNYEQYF. Written as DNA, the CDR3 is TGTGCCAGCAGTTTATCCAGCGGGAATTACGAGCAGTACTTC.